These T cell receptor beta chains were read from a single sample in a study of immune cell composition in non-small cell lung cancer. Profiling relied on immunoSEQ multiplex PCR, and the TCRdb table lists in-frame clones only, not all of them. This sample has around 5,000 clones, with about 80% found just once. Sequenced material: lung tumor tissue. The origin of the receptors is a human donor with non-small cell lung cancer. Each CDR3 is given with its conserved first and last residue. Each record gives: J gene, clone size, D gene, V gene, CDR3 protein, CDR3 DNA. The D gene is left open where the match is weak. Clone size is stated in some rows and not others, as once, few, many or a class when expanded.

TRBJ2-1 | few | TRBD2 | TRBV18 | CASSPQGLAGVSNEQFF | TGTGCCAGCTCACCCCAGGGACTAGCGGGAGTCAGCAATGAGCAGTTCTTC
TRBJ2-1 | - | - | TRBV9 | CASSGARLGASGEQFF | TGTGCCAGCAGCGGGGCCAGACTAGGCGCTTCGGGTGAGCAGTTCTTC
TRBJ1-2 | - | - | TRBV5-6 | CASSLGDGRGYGYTF | TGTGCCAGCAGCTTGGGAGACGGCCGGGGCTATGGCTACACCTTC
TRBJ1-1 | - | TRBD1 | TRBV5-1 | CASSATGTGRGTEAFF | TGCGCCAGCAGCGCAACCGGGACAGGTAGGGGCACTGAAGCTTTCTTT
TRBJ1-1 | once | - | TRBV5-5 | CASQVYSRPTDTEAFF | TGTGCCAGCCAAGTATACAGCCGACCCACCGACACTGAAGCTTTCTTT
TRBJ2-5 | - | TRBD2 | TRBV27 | CASSFEGWTSGDQETQYF | TGTGCCAGCAGTTTCGAGGGTTGGACTAGCGGGGACCAAGAGACCCAGTACTTC
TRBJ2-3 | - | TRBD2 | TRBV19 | CASSRKGLAGGTDTQYF | TGTGCCAGTAGTAGGAAGGGACTAGCGGGGGGCACAGATACGCAGTATTTT
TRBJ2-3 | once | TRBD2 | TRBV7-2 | CASSPRGGQNTQYF | TGTGCCAGCAGCCCCCGGGGGGGCCAGAATACGCAGTATTTT
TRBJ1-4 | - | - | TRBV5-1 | CASGLDREKLFF | TGCGCCAGCGGTTTGGACAGAGAAAAACTGTTTTTT
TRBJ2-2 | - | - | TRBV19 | CASSMEGGTGELFF | TGTGCCAGTAGTATGGAGGGCGGCACCGGGGAGCTGTTTTTT
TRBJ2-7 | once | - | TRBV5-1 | CASSRSGSFWDEQYF | TGCGCCAGCAGCCGTTCGGGGTCTTTTTGGGACGAGCAGTACTTC
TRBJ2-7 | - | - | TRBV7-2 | CASSLWGPAYEQYF | TGTGCCAGCAGCTTATGGGGGCCAGCCTACGAGCAGTACTTC
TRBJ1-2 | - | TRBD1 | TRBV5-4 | CASSLLGQGVYGYTF | TGTGCCAGCAGCTTGTTGGGACAGGGAGTCTATGGCTACACCTTC
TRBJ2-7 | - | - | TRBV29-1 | CSGGERSYEQYF | TGCAGCGGGGGAGAAAGGTCCTACGAGCAGTACTTC
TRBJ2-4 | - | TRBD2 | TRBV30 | CAWSVGTSGRSKNIQYF | TGTGCCTGGAGTGTAGGGACTAGCGGGAGGAGCAAAAACATTCAGTACTTC
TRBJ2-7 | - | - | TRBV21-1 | CASSKRFFGSLSEQYF | TGTGCCAGCAGCAAACGGTTCTTCGGGTCCCTGAGCGAGCAGTACTTC